This TCR beta chain was captured in a study of T cell responses to AZD1222 COVID-19 vaccine. At the level of the study: The analysis combined second doses at about 4 or about 12 weeks. Study conclusions and caveats: Dominant CD4 TCR responses targeted spike regions 160-218 and 743-854. Only six or seven AZD1222 recipients tested seropositive at baseline.

The protocol was immunoSEQ multiplex PCR, while the TCRdb copy is restricted to in-frame clones and leaves out a portion. The top ten clones hold 2.2% of a sample with under 120,000 clones, around 94% of them seen once. Notes on this clone: The antigen remains unidentified.

The sequence was obtained from an adult in good health. The material was peripheral blood, obtained on day 0 of AZD1222 vaccination.

The CDR3 reads CATSWDSRPGYTF. DNA of the CDR3: TGTGCCACCAGTTGGGACTCCCGCCCAGGCTACACCTTC. J is TRBJ1-2 and V is TRBV5-5; the D gene is possibly TRBD1 (5 bases). Per the germline V gene, CDR1 is SGHKS and CDR2 is YYEKEE (reference sequence). The CDR3 is made up of 13 amino acids. V was cut by 9 bases and J by 8 bases, with 20 bases left in between.